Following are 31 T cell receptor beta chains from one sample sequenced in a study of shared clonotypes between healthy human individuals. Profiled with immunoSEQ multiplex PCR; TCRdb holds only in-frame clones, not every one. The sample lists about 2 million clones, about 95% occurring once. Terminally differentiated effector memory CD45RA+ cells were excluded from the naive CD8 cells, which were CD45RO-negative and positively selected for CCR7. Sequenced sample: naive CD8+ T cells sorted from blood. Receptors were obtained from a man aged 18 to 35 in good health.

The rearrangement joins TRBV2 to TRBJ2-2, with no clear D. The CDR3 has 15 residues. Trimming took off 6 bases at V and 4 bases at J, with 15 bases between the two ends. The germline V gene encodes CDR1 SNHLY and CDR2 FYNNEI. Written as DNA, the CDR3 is TGTGCCAGCAGCTCGGCGGCGGTGGGCACCGGGGAGCTGTTTTTT. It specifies CASSSAAVGTGELFF.

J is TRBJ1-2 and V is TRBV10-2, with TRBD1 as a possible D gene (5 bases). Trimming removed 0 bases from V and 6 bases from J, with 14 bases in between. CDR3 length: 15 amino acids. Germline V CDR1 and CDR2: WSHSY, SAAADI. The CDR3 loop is CASSESVVGTDGYTF. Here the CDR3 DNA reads TGCGCCAGCAGTGAGTCGGTCGTAGGGACCGATGGCTACACCTTC.

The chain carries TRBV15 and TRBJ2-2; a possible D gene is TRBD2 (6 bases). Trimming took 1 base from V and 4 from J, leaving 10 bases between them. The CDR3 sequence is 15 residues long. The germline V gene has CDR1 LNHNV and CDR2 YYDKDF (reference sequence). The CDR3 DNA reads TGTGCCACCAGCAGAGGGACTATGAGCACCGGGGAGCTGTTTTTT. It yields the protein CATSRGTMSTGELFF.

The CDR3 here is CASSQERQGATYEQYF. The CDR3 DNA reads as TGCGCCAGCAGCCAAGAAAGACAGGGGGCCACCTACGAGCAGTACTTC. The chain is built from TRBV4-3 and TRBJ2-7; TRBD1 matches 10 bases. The trim removed 0 bases at V and 2 bases at J, leaving 4 bases unmatched. The germline CDR1 and CDR2 sequences are LGHNA and YSLEER. This CDR3 has 16 amino acids.

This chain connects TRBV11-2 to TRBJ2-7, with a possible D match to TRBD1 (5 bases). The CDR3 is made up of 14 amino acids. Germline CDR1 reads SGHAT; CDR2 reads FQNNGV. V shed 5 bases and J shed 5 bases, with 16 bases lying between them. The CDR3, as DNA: TGTGCCAGCAGCCTCCTTTCTTGGGGCCACGAGCAGTACTTC. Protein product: CASSLLSWGHEQYF.

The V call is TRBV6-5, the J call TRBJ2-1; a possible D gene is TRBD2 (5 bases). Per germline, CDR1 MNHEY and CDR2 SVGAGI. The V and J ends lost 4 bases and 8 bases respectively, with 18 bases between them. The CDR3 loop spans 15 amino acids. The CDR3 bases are TGTGCCAGCAGTTCGCGCCCATACTTTAGCGATGAGCAGTTCTTC. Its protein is CASSSRPYFSDEQFF.

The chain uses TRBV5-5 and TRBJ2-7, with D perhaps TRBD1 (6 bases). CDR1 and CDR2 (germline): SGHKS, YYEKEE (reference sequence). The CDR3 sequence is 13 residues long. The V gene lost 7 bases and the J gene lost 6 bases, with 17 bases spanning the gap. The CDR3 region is CASGAGVLPEQYF. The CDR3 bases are TGTGCCAGCGGGGCAGGGGTCCTGCCCGAGCAGTACTTC.

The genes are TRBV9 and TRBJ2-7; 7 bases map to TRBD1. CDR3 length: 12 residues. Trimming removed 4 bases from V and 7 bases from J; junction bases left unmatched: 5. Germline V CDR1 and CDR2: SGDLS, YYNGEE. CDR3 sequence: CASSRTGEEQYF. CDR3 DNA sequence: TGTGCCAGCAGCCGAACAGGGGAAGAGCAGTACTTC.

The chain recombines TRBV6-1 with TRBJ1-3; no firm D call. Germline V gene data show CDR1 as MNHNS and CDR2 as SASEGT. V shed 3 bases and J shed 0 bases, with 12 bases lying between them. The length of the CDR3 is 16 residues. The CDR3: CASSDRRWISGNTIYF. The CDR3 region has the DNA TGTGCCAGCAGTGATCGTAGGTGGATCTCTGGAAACACCATATATTTT.

CDR3: CASSLGRFSTDTQYF. CDR3 DNA: TGTGCCAGCAGCTTAGGGCGGTTTAGCACAGATACGCAGTATTTT. The V call is TRBV7-9, the J call TRBJ2-3; D ambiguous. There are 15 residues in the CDR3. Germline CDR1 and CDR2: SEHNR and FQNEAQ (reference sequence). The V gene lost 1 base and the J gene lost 0 bases, with 8 bases spanning the gap.

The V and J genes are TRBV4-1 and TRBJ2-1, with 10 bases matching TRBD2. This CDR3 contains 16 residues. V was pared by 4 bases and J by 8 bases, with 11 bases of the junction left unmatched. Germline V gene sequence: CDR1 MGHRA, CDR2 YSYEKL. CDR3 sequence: CASSRQLAGLGDEQFF. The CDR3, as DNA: TGCGCCAGCAGCCGCCAACTAGCGGGGCTAGGGGATGAGCAGTTCTTC.

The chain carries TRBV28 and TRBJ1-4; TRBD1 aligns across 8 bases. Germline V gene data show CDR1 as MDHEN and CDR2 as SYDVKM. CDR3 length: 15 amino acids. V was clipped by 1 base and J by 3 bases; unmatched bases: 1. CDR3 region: CASSLSGGSNEKLFF. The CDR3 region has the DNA TGTGCCAGCAGTTTATCAGGGGGCTCTAATGAAAAACTGTTTTTT. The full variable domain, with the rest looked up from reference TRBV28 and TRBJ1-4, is DVKVTQSSRYLVKRTGEKVFLECVQDMDHENMFWYRQDPGLGLRLIYFSYDVKMKEKGDIPEGYSVSREKKERFSLILESASTNQTSMYLCASSLSGGSNEKLFFGSGTQLSVL.

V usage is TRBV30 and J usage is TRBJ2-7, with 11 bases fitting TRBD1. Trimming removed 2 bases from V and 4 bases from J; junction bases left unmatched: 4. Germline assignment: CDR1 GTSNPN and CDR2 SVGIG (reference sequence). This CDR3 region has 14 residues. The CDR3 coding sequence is TGTGCCTGGAGTCCCTGGGACAGGGGGTACGAGCAGTACTTC. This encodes CAWSPWDRGYEQYF.

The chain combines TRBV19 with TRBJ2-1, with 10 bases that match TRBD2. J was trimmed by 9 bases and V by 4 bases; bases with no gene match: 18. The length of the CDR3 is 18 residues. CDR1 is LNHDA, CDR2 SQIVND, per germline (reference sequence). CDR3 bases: TGTGCCAGTAGTACGCTCGGGGAGCGGGGGGGCTTAAGTGCTGAGCAGTTCTTC. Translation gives CASSTLGERGGLSAEQFF. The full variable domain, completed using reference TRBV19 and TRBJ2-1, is DGGITQSPKYLFRKEGQNVTLSCEQNLNHDAMYWYRQDPGQGLRLIYYSQIVNDFQKGDIAEGYSVSREKKESFPLTVTSAQKNPTAFYLCASSTLGERGGLSAEQFFGPGTRLTVL.

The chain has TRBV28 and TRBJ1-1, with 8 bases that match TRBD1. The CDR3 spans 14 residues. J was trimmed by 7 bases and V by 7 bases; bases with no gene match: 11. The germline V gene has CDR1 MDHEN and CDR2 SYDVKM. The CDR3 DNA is TGTGCCAGCACCTTACAGGGGGGTTTGGGTGAAGCTTTCTTT. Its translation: CASTLQGGLGEAFF.

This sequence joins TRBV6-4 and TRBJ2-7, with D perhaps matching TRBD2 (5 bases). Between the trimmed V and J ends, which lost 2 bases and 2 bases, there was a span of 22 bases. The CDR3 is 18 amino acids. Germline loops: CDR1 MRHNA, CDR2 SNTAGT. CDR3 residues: CASSDEDGGQRNTYEQYF. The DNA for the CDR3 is TGTGCCAGCAGTGACGAGGATGGCGGGCAACGAAATACCTACGAGCAGTACTTC.

The CDR3 nucleotides are TGTGCCAGCAGCGGAACCGGGACTAGCGGGGAGGAGCAGTACTTC. Protein: CASSGTGTSGEEQYF. The V gene is TRBV7-9, the J gene TRBJ2-7; 13 bases fit TRBD2. Germline V CDR1 and CDR2: SEHNR, FQNEAQ (reference sequence). This CDR3 spans 15 amino acids. V gave up 5 bases and J gave up 7 bases; unmatched junction bases: 8.

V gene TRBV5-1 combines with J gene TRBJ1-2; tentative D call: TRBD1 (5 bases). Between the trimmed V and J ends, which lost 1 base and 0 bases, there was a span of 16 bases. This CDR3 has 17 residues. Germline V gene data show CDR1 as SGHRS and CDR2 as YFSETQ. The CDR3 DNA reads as TGCGCCAGCAGCTTGTCAACCGGGGGAGGTGCTAACTATGGCTACACCTTC. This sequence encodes CASSLSTGGGANYGYTF.

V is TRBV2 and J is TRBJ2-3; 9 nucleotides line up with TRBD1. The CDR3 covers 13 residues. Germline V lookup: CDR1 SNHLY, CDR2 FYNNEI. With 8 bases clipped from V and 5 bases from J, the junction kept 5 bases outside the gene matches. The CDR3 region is CASEGQGKDTQYF. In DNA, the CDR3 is TGTGCCAGCGAAGGACAGGGGAAAGATACGCAGTATTTT.

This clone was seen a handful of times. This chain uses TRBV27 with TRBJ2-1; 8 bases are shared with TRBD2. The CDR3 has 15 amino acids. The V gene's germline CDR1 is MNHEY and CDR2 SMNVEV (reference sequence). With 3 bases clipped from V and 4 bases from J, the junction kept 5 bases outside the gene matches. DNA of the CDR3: TGTGCCAGCAGTTTCGGGGGGGGAGAATACAATGAGCAGTTCTTC. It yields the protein CASSFGGGEYNEQFF.

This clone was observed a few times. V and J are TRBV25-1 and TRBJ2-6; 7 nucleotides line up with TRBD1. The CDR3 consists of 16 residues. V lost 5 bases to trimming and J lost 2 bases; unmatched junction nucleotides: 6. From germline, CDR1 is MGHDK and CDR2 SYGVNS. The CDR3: CASSSPQGAGANVLTF. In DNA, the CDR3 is TGTGCCAGCAGTTCGCCCCAGGGGGCTGGGGCCAACGTCCTGACTTTC.

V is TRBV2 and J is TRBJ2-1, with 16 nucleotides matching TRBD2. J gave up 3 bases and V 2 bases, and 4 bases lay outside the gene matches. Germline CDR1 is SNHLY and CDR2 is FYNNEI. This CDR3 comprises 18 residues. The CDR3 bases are TGTGCCAGCAGTGAAAAGGGACTAGCGGGAGGGAACTACAATGAGCAGTTCTTC. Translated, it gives CASSEKGLAGGNYNEQFF.

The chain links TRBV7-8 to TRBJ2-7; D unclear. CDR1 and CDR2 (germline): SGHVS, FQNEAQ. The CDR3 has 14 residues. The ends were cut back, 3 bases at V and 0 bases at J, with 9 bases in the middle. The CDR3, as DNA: TGTGCCAGCAGCTTTCAGGAAAGCTCCTACGAGCAGTACTTC. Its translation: CASSFQESSYEQYF. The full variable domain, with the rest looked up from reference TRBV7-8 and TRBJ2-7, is GAGVSQSPRYKVAKRGQDVALRCDPISGHVSLFWYQQALGQGPEFLTYFQNEAQLDKSGLPSDRFFAERPEGSVSTLKIQRTQQEDSAVYLCASSFQESSYEQYFGPGTRLTVT.

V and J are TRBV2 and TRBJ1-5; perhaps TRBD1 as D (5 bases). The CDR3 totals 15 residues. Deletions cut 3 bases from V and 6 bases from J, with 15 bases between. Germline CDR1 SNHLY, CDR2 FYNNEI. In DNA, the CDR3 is TGTGCCAGCAGTGATGTATCGGTAGGGGTTCAGCCCCAGCATTTT. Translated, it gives CASSDVSVGVQPQHF.

DNA of the CDR3: TGTGCCAGCAGCCTCACTAGCGTTGGGGCCAATGAGCAGTTCTTC. Translated, it gives CASSLTSVGANEQFF. The genes are TRBV6-4 and TRBJ2-1; TRBD2 matches 7 bases. In germline, CDR1 is MRHNA, CDR2 SNTAGT. The CDR3 runs 15 residues. Germline trimming cut 6 bases from V and 6 bases from J; bases unmatched to any gene: 11.

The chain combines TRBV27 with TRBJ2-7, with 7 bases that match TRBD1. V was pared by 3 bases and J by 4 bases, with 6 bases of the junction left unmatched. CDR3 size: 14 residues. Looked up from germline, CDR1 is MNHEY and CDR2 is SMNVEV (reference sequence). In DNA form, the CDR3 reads TGTGCCAGCAGTTTTGGACAGGTTGGATACGAGCAGTACTTC. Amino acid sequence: CASSFGQVGYEQYF.

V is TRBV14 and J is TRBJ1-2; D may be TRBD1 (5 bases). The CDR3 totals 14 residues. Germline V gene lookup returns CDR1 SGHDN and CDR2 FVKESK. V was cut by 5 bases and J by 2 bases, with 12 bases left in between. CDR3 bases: TGTGCCAGCAGCGAGAACCAGGGCAACTATGGCTACACCTTC. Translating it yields CASSENQGNYGYTF.

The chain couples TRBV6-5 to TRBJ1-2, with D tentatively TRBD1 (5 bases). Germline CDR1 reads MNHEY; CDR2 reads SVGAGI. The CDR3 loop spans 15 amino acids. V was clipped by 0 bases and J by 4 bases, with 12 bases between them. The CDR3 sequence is CASSYSNPDIYGYTF. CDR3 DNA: TGTGCCAGCAGTTACTCAAATCCGGACATCTATGGCTACACCTTC.

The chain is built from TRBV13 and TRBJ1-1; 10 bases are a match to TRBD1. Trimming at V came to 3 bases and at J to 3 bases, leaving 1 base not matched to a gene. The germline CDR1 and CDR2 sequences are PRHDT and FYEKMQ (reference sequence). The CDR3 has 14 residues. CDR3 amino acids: CASSFGTGDTEAFF. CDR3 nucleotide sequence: TGTGCCAGCAGCTTCGGGACAGGGGACACTGAAGCTTTCTTT.

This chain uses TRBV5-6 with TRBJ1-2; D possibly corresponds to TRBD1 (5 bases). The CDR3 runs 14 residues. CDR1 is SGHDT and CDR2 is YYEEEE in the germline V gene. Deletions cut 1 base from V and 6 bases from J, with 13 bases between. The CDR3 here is CASSLMSGWDGYTF. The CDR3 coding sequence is TGTGCCAGCAGCTTGATGTCAGGGTGGGATGGCTACACCTTC.

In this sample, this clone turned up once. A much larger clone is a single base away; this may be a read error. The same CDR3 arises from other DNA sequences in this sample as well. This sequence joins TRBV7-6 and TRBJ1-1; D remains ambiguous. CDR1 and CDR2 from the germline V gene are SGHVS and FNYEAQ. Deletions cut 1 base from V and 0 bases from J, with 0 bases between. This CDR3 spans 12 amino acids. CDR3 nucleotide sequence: TGTGCCAGCAGCTTAGTGAACACTGAAGCTTTCTTT. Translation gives CASSLVNTEAFF.